This T cell receptor beta chain is drawn from a study of T cell responses to AZD1222 COVID-19 vaccine. Looking at the study overall: Doses given second, at about 4 or about 12 weeks, were pooled.

Measured with immunoSEQ multiplex PCR; TCRdb has only the in-frame clones, and not every one. Here the sample spans about 160,000 clones, roughly 90% being singletons. This clone was seen only a few times. Its antigen is unidentified. Study conclusions and caveats: Nearly half of spike-specific TCRs reportedly go after variant regions that carry no mutations. Only five or six AZD1222 recipients were seropositive at baseline. Spike regions recognized by vaccine-associated CD4 TCRs spanned the protein, led by 160-218 and 743-854.

This CDR3 is 13 amino acids long. Germline CDR1 reads WSHSY; CDR2 reads SAAADI. Trimming left V 2 bases short and J 2 bases short, with 7 bases between. The V call is TRBV10-2, the J call TRBJ2-7; D remains unclear. The origin of this receptor is an adult in good health. The sample here was peripheral blood, taken on day 0 of AZD1222 vaccination. In nucleotides, the CDR3 is TGCGCCAGCAGTGAGGGTGCGCCCTACGAGCAGTACTTC. This sequence encodes CASSEGAPYEQYF.